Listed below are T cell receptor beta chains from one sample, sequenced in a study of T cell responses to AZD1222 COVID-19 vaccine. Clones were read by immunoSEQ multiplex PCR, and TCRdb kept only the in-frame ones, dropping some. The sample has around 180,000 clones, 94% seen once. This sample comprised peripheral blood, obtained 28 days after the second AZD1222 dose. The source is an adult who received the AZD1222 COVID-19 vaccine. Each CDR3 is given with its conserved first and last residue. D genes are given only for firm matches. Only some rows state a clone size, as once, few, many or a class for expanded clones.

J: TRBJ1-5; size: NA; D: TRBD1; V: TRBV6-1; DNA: TGTGCCAGCAGTGAGAGCCTCAGGGGGATCCCTCAGCCCCAGCATTTT; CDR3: CASSESLRGIPQPQHF
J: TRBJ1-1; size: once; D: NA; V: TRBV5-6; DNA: TGTGCCAGCAGCTTGAACAGTTTAAACACTGAAGCTTTCTTT; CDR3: CASSLNSLNTEAFF
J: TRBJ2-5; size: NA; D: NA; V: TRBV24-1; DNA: TGTGCCACCAGTGATCCTGACGGGGAGACCCAGTACTTC; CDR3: CATSDPDGETQYF
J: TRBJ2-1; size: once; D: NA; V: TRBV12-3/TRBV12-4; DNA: TGTGCCAGCAGCTCGAGCGGTTTGCAGTTCTTC; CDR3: CASSSSGLQFF
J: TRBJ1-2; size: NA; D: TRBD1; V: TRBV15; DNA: TGTGCCACCAGCAGATTACGACAGGGGGCTGATGGCTACACCTTC; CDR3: CATSRLRQGADGYTF
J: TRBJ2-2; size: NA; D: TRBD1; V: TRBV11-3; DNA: TGTGCCAGCAGCCCGGGACAGGGGAATACCGGGGAGCTGTTTTTT; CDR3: CASSPGQGNTGELFF
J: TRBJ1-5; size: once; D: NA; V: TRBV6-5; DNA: TGTGCCAGCCGTAGAGGGCTCAATCAGCCCCAGCATTTT; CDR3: CASRRGLNQPQHF
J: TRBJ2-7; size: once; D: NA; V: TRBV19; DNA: TGTGCCAGTAGTATTGCCCTCAGAAACTACGAGCAGTACTTC; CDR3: CASSIALRNYEQYF
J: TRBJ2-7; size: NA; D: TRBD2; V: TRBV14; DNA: TGTGCCAGCAGCCGGGGACTAGCGGAAACCTACGAGCAGTACTTC; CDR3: CASSRGLAETYEQYF
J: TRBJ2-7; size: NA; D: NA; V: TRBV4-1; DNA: TGCGCCAGCAGCCACCCTACCGGGACGGGACCCTACGAGCAGTACTTC; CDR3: CASSHPTGTGPYEQYF
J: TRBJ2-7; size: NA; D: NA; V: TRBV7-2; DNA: TGTGCCAGCAGCCTACTGACAGAAACCTACGAGCAGTACTTC; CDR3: CASSLLTETYEQYF
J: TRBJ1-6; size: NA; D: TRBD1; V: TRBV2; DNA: TGTGCCAGCAGACGGGACAGTGATAATTCACCCCTCCACTTT; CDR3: CASRRDSDNSPLHF
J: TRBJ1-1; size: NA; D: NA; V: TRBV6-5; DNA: TGTGCCAGCAGGGAGGACGAGTGGGGAAACACTGAAGCTTTCTTT; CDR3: CASREDEWGNTEAFF
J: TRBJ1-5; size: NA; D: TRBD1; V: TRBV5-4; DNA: TGTGCCAGCAGCTTGGGAGGGCAGGGACAGCCTAATCAGCCCCAGCATTTT; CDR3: CASSLGGQGQPNQPQHF
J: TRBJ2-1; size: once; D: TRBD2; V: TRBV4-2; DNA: TGTGCCAGCAGCCAAGATAGTCGGGGGGGCTACAATGAGCAGTTCTTC; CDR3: CASSQDSRGGYNEQFF
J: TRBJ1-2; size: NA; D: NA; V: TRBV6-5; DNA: TGTGCCAGCAGCACAAACTATGGCTACACCTTC; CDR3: CASSTNYGYTF
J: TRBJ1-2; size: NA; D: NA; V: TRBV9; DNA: TGTGCCAGCGCGGCTACCTTAGAGGGAGACTATGGCTACACCTTC; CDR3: CASAATLEGDYGYTF
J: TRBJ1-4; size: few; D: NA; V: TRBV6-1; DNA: TGTGCCAGCAGTGAAGCATCCGGGGTTGAAAAACTGTTTTTT; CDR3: CASSEASGVEKLFF
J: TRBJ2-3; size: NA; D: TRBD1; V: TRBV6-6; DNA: TGTGCCAGCAGTGATCCGGGACAGGCAGCAGATACGCAGTATTTT; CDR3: CASSDPGQAADTQYF
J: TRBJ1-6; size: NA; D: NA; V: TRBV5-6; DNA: TGTGCCAGCAGCTTGTACGCCGCCGGGGGCTCACCCCTCCACTTT; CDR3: CASSLYAAGGSPLHF
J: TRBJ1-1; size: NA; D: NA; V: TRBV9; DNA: TGTGCCAGCAGCGTTCAGGCTCGCTCGGGCACTGAAGCTTTCTTT; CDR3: CASSVQARSGTEAFF
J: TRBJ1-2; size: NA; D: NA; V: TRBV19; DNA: TGTGCCAGTAGTATAGTTGCCAGGGTGAATGGCTACACCTTC; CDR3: CASSIVARVNGYTF
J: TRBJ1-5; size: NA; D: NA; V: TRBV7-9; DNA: TGTGCCAGCAGCTGGTTGGGTCAGCCCCAGCATTTT; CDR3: CASSWLGQPQHF
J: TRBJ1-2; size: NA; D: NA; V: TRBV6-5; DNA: TGTGCCAGCAGTCGGGACGGAAGTAACTATGGCTACACCTTC; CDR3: CASSRDGSNYGYTF
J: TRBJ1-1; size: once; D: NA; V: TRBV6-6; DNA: TGTGCCAGCGGAGAAATGAACACTGAAGCTTTCTTT; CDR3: CASGEMNTEAFF
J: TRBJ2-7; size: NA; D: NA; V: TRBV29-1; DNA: TGCAGCGTTGGACGGTTCCGCGAGGGTGGGGAGCAGTACTTC; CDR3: CSVGRFREGGEQYF
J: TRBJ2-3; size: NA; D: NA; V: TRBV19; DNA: TGTGCCAGTGTCGGGGGAGATACGCAGTATTTT; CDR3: CASVGGDTQYF
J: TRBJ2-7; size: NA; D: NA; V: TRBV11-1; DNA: TGTGCCAGCAGCTTCCGGGGTAGCGAGCAGTACTTC; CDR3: CASSFRGSEQYF
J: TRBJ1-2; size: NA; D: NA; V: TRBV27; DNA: TGTGCCAGCAGTTCGAGTCCCGGGACGAACTATGGCTACACCTTC; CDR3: CASSSSPGTNYGYTF
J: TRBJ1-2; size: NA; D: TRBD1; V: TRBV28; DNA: TGTGCCAGCAGCCCAAACCCCGGGACAGGGGACTATGGCTACACCTTC; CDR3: CASSPNPGTGDYGYTF
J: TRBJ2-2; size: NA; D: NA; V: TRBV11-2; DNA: TGTGCCAGCAGCTTAGTTGGAATCACCGGGGAGCTGTTTTTT; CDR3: CASSLVGITGELFF
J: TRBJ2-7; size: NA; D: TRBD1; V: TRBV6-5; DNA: TGTGCCAGCATCCAGGACAGGAGCTCCTACGAGCAGTACTTC; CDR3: CASIQDRSSYEQYF
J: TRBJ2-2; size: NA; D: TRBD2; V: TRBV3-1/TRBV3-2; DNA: TGTGCCACCAGGCTAGCGGGGATCACCGGGGAGCTGTTTTTT; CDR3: CATRLAGITGELFF
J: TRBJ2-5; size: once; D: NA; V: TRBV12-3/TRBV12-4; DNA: TGTGCCAGCAGCCCAACCCCGGGGACCCAGTACTTC; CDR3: CASSPTPGTQYF
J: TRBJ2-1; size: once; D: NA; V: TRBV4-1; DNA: TGCGCCAGCAGCTCTCGGACTATCTCCTACAATGAGCAGTTCTTC; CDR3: CASSSRTISYNEQFF
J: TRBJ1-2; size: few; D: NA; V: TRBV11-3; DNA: TGTGCCAGCAGCGGCCGGCTTAATGGCTACACCTTC; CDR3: CASSGRLNGYTF
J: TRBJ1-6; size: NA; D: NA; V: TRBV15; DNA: TGTGCCACCAGCGCAGGAGGGTCACCCCTCCACTTT; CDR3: CATSAGGSPLHF